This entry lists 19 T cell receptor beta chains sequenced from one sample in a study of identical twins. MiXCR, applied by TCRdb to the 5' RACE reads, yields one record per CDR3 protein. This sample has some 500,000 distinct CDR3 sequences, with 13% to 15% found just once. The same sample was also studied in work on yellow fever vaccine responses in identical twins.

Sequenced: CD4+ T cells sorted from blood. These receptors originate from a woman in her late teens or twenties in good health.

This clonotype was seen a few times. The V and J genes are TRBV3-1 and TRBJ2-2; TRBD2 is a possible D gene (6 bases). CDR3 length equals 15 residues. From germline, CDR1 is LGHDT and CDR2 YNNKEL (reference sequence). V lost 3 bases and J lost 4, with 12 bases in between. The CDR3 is CASSHHGGSTGELFF. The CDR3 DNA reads TGTGCCAGCAGCCATCACGGGGGTAGCACCGGGGAGCTGTTTTTT.

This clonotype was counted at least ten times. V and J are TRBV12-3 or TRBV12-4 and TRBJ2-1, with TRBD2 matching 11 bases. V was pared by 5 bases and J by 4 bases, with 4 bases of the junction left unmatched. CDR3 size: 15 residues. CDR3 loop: CASSLLAGEYNEQFF. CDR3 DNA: TGTGCCAGCAGTCTACTAGCGGGAGAATACAATGAGCAGTTCTTC.

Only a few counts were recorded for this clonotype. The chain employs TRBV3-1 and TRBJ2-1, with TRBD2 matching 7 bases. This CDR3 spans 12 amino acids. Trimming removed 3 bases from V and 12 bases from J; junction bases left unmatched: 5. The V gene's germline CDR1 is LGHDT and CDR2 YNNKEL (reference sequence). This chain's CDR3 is CASSQSAGVQFF. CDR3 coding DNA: TGTGCCAGCAGCCAGAGCGCGGGGGTGCAGTTCTTC.

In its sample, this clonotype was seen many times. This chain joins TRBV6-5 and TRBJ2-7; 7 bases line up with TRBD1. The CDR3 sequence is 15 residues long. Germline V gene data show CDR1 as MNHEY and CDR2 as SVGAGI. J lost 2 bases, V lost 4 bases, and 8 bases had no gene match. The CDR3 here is CASSLVGQGAYEQYF. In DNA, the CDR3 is TGTGCCAGCAGTTTGGTTGGGCAGGGGGCCTACGAGCAGTACTTC.

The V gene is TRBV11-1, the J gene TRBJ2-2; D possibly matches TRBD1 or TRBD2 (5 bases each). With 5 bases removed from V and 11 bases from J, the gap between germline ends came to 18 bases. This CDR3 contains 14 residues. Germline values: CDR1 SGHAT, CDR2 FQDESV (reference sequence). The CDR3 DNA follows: TGTGCCAGCAGCCTCGGGACCAAACCAGCCGAGCTGTTTTTT. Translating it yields CASSLGTKPAELFF.

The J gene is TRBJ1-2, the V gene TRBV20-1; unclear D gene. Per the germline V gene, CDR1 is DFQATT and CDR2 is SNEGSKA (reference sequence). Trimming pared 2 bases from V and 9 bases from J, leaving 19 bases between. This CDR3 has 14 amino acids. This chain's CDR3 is CSARPPTRVNSYTF. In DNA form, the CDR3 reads TGCAGTGCTAGACCGCCGACCCGGGTAAATAGCTACACCTTC.

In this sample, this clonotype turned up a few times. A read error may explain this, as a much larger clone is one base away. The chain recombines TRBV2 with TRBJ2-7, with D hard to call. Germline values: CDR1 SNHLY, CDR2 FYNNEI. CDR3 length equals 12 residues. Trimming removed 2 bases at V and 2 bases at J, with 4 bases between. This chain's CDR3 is CASSEQAYEQYF. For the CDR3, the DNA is TGTGCCAGCAGTGAACAGGCCTACGAGCAGTACTTC. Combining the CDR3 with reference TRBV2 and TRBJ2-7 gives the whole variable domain EPEVTQTPSHQVTQMGQEVILRCVPISNHLYFYWYRQILGQKVEFLVSFYNNEISEKSEIFDDQFSVERPDGSNFTLKIRSTKLEDSAMYFCASSEQAYEQYFGPGTRLTVT.

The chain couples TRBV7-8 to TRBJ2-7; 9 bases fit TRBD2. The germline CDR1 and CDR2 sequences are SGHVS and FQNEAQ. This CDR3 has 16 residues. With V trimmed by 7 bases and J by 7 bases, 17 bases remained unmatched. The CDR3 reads CASTRGTSIGFGEQYF. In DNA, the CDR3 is TGTGCCAGCACAAGGGGGACTAGCATCGGGTTTGGGGAGCAGTACTTC.

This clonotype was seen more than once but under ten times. CDR3 sequence: CAIGQGPGELFF. In nucleotides, the CDR3 is TGTGCCATCGGACAGGGACCCGGGGAGCTGTTTTTT. The chain is built from TRBV10-3 and TRBJ2-2; 8 bases are shared with TRBD1. The CDR3 is 12 amino acids. With V trimmed by 8 bases and J by 6 bases, 2 bases remained unmatched. Germline V gene sequence: CDR1 ENHRY, CDR2 SYGVKD.

In DNA form, the CDR3 reads TGTGCCAGCTCACTCCTACAGGTCTACGAGCAGTACTTC. This encodes CASSLLQVYEQYF. The chain recombines TRBV18 with TRBJ2-7; D is possibly TRBD1 (5 bases). This CDR3 is built from 13 residues. The ends were cut back, 4 bases at V and 3 bases at J, with 10 bases in the middle. Germline V gene data show CDR1 as KGHSH and CDR2 as LQKENI.

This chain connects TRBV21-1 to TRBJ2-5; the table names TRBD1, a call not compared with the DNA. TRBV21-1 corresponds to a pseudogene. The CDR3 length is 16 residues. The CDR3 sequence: CASSKAIGRGLETQYF. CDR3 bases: TGTGCCAGCAGCAAAGCGATTGGCAGGGGGCTGGAGACCCAGTACTTC.

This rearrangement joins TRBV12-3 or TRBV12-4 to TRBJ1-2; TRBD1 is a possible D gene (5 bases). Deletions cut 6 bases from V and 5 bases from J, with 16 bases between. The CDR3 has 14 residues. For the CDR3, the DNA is TGTGCCAGCAGGGTCGTTACAGGCGGTTATGGCTACACCTTC. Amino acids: CASRVVTGGYGYTF.

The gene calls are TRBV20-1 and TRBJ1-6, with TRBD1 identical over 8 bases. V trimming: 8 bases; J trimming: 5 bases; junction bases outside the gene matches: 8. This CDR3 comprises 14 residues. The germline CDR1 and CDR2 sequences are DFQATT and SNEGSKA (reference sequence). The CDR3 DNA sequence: TGCAGTTCCAGGGGGCCCGAAAATAATTCACCCCTCCACTTT. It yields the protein CSSRGPENNSPLHF.

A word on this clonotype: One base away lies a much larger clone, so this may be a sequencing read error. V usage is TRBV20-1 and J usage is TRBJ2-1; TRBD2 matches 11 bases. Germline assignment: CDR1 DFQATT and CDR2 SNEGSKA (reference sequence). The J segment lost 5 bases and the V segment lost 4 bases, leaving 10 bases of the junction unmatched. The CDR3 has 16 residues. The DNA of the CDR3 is TGCAGTGCTACCCGAGCTAGCGGGAGGTTAAACAATGAGCAGTTCTTC. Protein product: CSATRASGRLNNEQFF.

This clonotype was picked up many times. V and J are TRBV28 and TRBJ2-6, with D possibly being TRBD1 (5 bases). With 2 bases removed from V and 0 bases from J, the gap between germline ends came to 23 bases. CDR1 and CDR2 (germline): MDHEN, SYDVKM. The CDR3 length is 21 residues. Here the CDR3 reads CASSLAFLTQGSHSGANVLTF. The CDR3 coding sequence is TGTGCCAGCAGTTTAGCCTTCCTGACTCAGGGCTCCCACTCTGGGGCCAACGTCCTGACTTTC.

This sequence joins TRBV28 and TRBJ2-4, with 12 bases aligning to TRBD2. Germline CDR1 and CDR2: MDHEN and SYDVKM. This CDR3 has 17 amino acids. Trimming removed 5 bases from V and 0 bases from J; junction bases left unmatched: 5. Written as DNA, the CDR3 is TGTGCCAGCAGTGGACTAGCGGGGCCCCTAGCCAAAAACATTCAGTACTTC. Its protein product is CASSGLAGPLAKNIQYF.

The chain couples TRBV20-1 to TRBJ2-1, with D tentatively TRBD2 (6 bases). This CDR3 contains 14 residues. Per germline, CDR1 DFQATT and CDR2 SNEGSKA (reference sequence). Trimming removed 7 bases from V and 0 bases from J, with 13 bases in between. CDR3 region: CSGKRASSYNEQFF. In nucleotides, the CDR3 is TGCAGTGGGAAGCGGGCCTCCTCCTACAATGAGCAGTTCTTC.

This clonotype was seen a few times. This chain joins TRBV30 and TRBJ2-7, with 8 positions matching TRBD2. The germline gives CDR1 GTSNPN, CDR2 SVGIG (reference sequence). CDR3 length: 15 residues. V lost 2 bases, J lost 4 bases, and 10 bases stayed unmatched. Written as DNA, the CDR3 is TGTGCCTGGAGTTCCTTAAGCGGGAGTCTATACGAGCAGTACTTC. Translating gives CAWSSLSGSLYEQYF.

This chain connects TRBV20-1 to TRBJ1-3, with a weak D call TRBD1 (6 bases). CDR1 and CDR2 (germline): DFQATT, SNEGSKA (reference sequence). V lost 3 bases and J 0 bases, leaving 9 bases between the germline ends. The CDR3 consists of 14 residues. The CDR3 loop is CSASTGSSGNTIYF. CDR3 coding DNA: TGCAGTGCTAGTACAGGGAGCTCTGGAAACACCATATATTTT.